This entry lists 21 T cell receptor beta chains sequenced from one sample in a study of T-cell memory formation after mild COVID-19. TCRdb independently ran MiXCR on the 5' RACE reads; one entry per CDR3 protein. The sample includes around 450,000 distinct CDR3 sequences, roughly 20% of them seen just once. The sample comprised PBMCs or a T cell subset sorted from them (not recorded which). Receptors were obtained from an adult woman who had mild COVID-19 (a few samples of this study predate the infection). Cell type and time point are not known.

This clonotype was recorded many times. This sequence joins TRBV7-9 and TRBJ2-7; 8 bases agree with TRBD1. The CDR3 has 12 amino acids. The J segment lost 5 bases and the V segment lost 7 bases, leaving 4 bases of the junction unmatched. Germline values: CDR1 SEHNR, CDR2 FQNEAQ (reference sequence). The CDR3 DNA reads TGTGCCAGCACAGGGGGCGAGGACGAGCAGTACTTC. Protein sequence: CASTGGEDEQYF.

This clonotype showed up just a few times. The V call is TRBV5-6, the J call TRBJ2-7; D is unresolved. Germline V gives CDR1 SGHDT, CDR2 YYEEEE. CDR3 length: 15 residues. V was trimmed by 4 bases and J by 0 bases, leaving 14 bases between them. CDR3 residues: CASSPPSGTSYEQYF. In nucleotides, the CDR3 is TGTGCCAGCAGCCCTCCCTCGGGCACCTCCTACGAGCAGTACTTC.

This clonotype was picked up a small number of times. The chain carries TRBV5-1 and TRBJ2-6; D unclear. The V and J ends lost 5 bases and 0 bases respectively, with 12 bases between them. Germline CDR1 SGHRS, CDR2 YFSETQ. The CDR3 loop spans 16 amino acids. CDR3 loop: CASSPLMSSGANVLTF. In nucleotides, the CDR3 is TGCGCCAGCAGTCCATTGATGAGCTCTGGGGCCAACGTCCTGACTTTC.

The CDR3 bases are TGTGCCAGCACCAGAAGTCGGGGGGCCCAAAACTATGGCTACACCTTC. This encodes CASTRSRGAQNYGYTF. This chain joins TRBV28 and TRBJ1-2, with D possibly TRBD1 on 6 matching bases. Germline CDR1 and CDR2: MDHEN and SYDVKM. Trimming cost V 7 bases and J 2 bases, with 20 bases left between them. The CDR3 is 16 amino acids.

This rearrangement joins TRBV7-9 to TRBJ2-7; D is uncertain. CDR1 is SEHNR and CDR2 is FQNEAQ in the germline V gene (reference sequence). With 5 bases removed from V and 2 bases from J, the gap between germline ends came to 10 bases. The CDR3 contains 13 residues. CDR3 nucleotide sequence: TGTGCCAGCAGCGGGAACACGACCTACGAGCAGTACTTC. Translating gives CASSGNTTYEQYF.

This chain uses TRBV12-3 or TRBV12-4 with TRBJ1-5; D gene unclear. The CDR3 covers 13 residues. The V and J ends lost 3 bases and 7 bases respectively, with 10 bases between them. CDR3 amino acids: CASSFNQRQPQHF. The CDR3 coding sequence is TGTGCCAGCAGTTTTAACCAGAGGCAGCCCCAGCATTTT.

This clonotype was seen a few times. The rearrangement joins TRBV6-6 to TRBJ2-7; 12 bases map to TRBD2. Germline V gives CDR1 MNHNY, CDR2 SVGAGI (reference sequence). CDR3 length: 15 amino acids. V dropped 6 bases and J dropped 3; count of bases not matched to a gene: 6. The CDR3 protein is CASSSPGLAGYEQYF. CDR3 in DNA: TGTGCCAGCAGCTCGCCGGGACTAGCGGGCTACGAGCAGTACTTC.

The J gene is TRBJ2-5, the V gene TRBV7-9, with D perhaps matching TRBD2 (5 bases). Germline CDR1 SEHNR, CDR2 FQNEAQ (reference sequence). The CDR3 is 13 residues long. Trimming took 5 bases from V and 4 from J, leaving 11 bases between them. The CDR3 DNA reads as TGTGCCAGCAGCCCTACTAGTGTAGAGACCCAGTACTTC. This sequence encodes CASSPTSVETQYF.

The rearrangement links TRBV12-3 or TRBV12-4 to TRBJ2-3; no definite D call. Trimming pared 3 bases from V and 4 bases from J, leaving 14 bases between. The CDR3 length is 15 residues. The CDR3: CASSLSVSWSDTQYF. CDR3 coding DNA: TGTGCCAGCAGTTTGTCCGTGAGCTGGTCAGATACGCAGTATTTT.

The V and J genes are TRBV28 and TRBJ2-7; D is undetermined. V was clipped by 2 bases and J by 0 bases, with 14 bases between them. Germline V gene lookup returns CDR1 MDHEN and CDR2 SYDVKM. The CDR3 extends over 16 amino acids. CDR3 sequence: CASSLISERFSYEQYF. CDR3 nucleotide sequence: TGTGCCAGCAGTTTAATCTCCGAAAGATTCTCCTACGAGCAGTACTTC.

This clonotype came up a few times. The chain has TRBV7-2 and TRBJ2-5; weak D call: TRBD2 (6 bases). The CDR3 extends over 12 amino acids. The V gene's germline CDR1 is SGHTA and CDR2 FQGNSA. V lost 0 bases and J 7 bases, leaving 6 bases between the germline ends. CDR3 DNA: TGTGCCAGCAGCTTAGCCGGGGGGACCCAGTACTTC. The encoded protein is CASSLAGGTQYF.

This clonotype turned up a few times. The chain combines TRBV13 with TRBJ2-1; D gene ambiguous. V was shortened by 3 bases and J by 0 bases, with 9 bases between the two germline ends. This CDR3 contains 15 residues. The V gene's germline CDR1 is PRHDT and CDR2 FYEKMQ (reference sequence). CDR3 residues: CASSLVGYSYNEQFF. The CDR3 DNA is TGTGCCAGCAGCTTGGTGGGGTACTCCTACAATGAGCAGTTCTTC.

This chain joins TRBV5-1 and TRBJ2-7; tentative D call: TRBD2 (5 bases). The V end lost 2 bases, the J end lost 2 bases, and 11 bases lay between the germline ends. The CDR3 sequence is 14 residues long. The germline CDR1 and CDR2 sequences are SGHRS and YFSETQ. CDR3 in amino acids: CASSLMREAYEQYF. CDR3 nucleotide sequence: TGCGCCAGCAGCTTAATGAGGGAAGCCTACGAGCAGTACTTC.

V is TRBV7-9 and J is TRBJ2-7; 9 nucleotides agree with TRBD1. CDR3 length: 16 amino acids. Germline V lookup: CDR1 SEHNR, CDR2 FQNEAQ (reference sequence). After removal of 0 bases from V and 3 bases from J, the junction contained 6 bases not matched to a gene. The CDR3: CASSLAMGQGYYEQYF. The CDR3, as DNA: TGTGCCAGCAGCTTAGCGATGGGACAGGGATACTACGAGCAGTACTTC.

The rearrangement joins TRBV6-6 to TRBJ2-7; 10 bases fit TRBD2. In germline, CDR1 is MNHNY, CDR2 SVGAGI (reference sequence). This CDR3 is 17 amino acids long. Germline trimming cut 1 base from V and 2 bases from J; bases unmatched to any gene: 8. The CDR3 nucleotides are TGTGCCAGCAGTTACTTGCCGAGGACTAGCGGTACCTACGAGCAGTACTTC. It translates to CASSYLPRTSGTYEQYF.

V usage is TRBV4-1 and J usage is TRBJ1-6; D not certain. Germline assignment: CDR1 MGHRA and CDR2 YSYEKL. Trimming took 1 base from V and 5 from J, leaving 9 bases between them. The CDR3 loop spans 15 amino acids. The CDR3 DNA reads as TGCGCCAGCAGCCAAGCCGAACTTAATAATTCACCCCTCCACTTT. Amino acid sequence: CASSQAELNNSPLHF.

This clonotype was found a few times. The V call is TRBV6-5, the J call TRBJ2-5, with D maybe TRBD2 (5 bases). CDR1 and CDR2 (germline): MNHEY, SVGAGI. The CDR3 has 14 amino acids. The V gene lost 4 bases and the J gene lost 1 base, with 10 bases spanning the gap. The CDR3 here is CASSWTGLQETQYF. The CDR3 DNA is TGTGCCAGCAGTTGGACCGGACTCCAAGAGACCCAGTACTTC.

The table lists this clonotype with many counts. The chain uses TRBV5-1 and TRBJ1-5, with D maybe TRBD1 (5 bases). The length of the CDR3 is 15 residues. V gave up 0 bases and J gave up 2 bases, with 9 bases separating them. Germline lookup yields CDR1 SGHRS and CDR2 YFSETQ. The CDR3 spells CASSLDGGGNQPQHF. DNA of the CDR3: TGCGCCAGCAGCTTGGACGGGGGTGGCAATCAGCCCCAGCATTTT.

The rearrangement joins TRBV7-9 to TRBJ1-2; no reliable D call. V shed 5 bases and J shed 9 bases, with 16 bases lying between them. CDR3 length: 13 residues. Germline-derived CDR1 and CDR2 are SEHNR and FQNEAQ (reference sequence). Here the CDR3 reads CASSVEGAVSYTF. As DNA, the CDR3 is TGTGCCAGCAGCGTCGAGGGAGCTGTAAGCTACACCTTC. The variable domain in full, completed from reference TRBV7-9 and TRBJ1-2, reads DTGVSQNPRHKITKRGQNVTFRCDPISEHNRLYWYRQTLGQGPEFLTYFQNEAQLEKSRLLSDRFSAERPKGSFSTLEIQRTEQGDSAMYLCASSVEGAVSYTFGSGTRLTVV.

This clonotype was seen more than once but under ten times. The rearrangement uses TRBV15 and TRBJ2-1; D may be TRBD1 (6 bases). The CDR3 sequence is 16 residues long. The V and J ends lost 2 bases and 0 bases respectively, with 11 bases between them. Germline CDR1 LNHNV, CDR2 YYDKDF (reference sequence). CDR3 sequence (DNA): TGTGCCACCAGCAGAAACAGGGCCACCTCCTACAATGAGCAGTTCTTC. Protein sequence: CATSRNRATSYNEQFF.

This clonotype was counted at least ten times. The J gene is TRBJ1-1, the V gene TRBV12-3 or TRBV12-4, with a possible D match to TRBD1 (5 bases). The CDR3 loop spans 13 amino acids. The germline V and J ends were trimmed by 6 bases and 1 base, with 9 bases remaining between them. CDR3 sequence: CASSFGGNTEAFF. CDR3 in DNA: TGTGCCAGCAGCTTTGGGGGGAACACTGAAGCTTTCTTT.